The rows below give T cell receptor beta chains drawn from one sample of a study of control samples from healthy donors and cancer patients. Assay: immunoSEQ multiplex PCR; the TCRdb copy retains only in-frame clones and omits some. Of 400,000 to 450,000 clones listed, approximately 92% are singletons. Sequenced material: PBMCs. The receptors come from a man aged 35 to 55 with head and neck cancer. Each CDR3 is given with its conserved first and last residue. A D gene is named only where the DNA matches it firmly. Size is stated for part of the rows, as once, few or many counts, or as a class when the clone is expanded.

CASSLQTGGVEKLFF	TGTGCCAGCAGTTTACAGACAGGGGGTGTTGAAAAACTGTTTTTT	TRBV28	-	TRBJ1-4	TRBD1
CASSEFFNQPQHF	TGCGCCAGCAGTGAGTTCTTCAATCAGCCCCAGCATTTT	TRBV10-2	-	TRBJ1-5	-
CASSESPWTSLHF	TGCGCCAGCAGTGAGAGCCCCTGGACTAGCCTTCACTTC	TRBV10-1	-	TRBJ2-5	TRBD2
CASRASGRAGDTQYF	TGTGCCAGCAGGGCTAGCGGGAGGGCAGGGGATACGCAGTATTTT	TRBV6-5	-	TRBJ2-3	TRBD2
CASSSRVEGTEAFF	TGTGCCAGTAGTTCCCGGGTCGAGGGCACTGAAGCTTTCTTT	TRBV19	-	TRBJ1-1	-
CASSQTGRTEAFF	TGTGCCAGCAGTCAGACGGGGAGAACTGAAGCTTTCTTT	TRBV27	-	TRBJ1-1	-
CASSSPTVGAGGYTF	TGTGCCAGCAGTTCCCCTACGGTAGGGGCTGGTGGCTACACCTTC	TRBV28	-	TRBJ1-2	-
CASSLLAGDSYEQYF	TGCGCCAGCAGCTTACTAGCGGGGGACTCCTACGAGCAGTACTTC	TRBV5-1	-	TRBJ2-7	TRBD2
CASSPGQGLNEQYF	TGTGCCAGCAGCCCCGGACAGGGCCTCAACGAGCAGTACTTC	TRBV7-6	-	TRBJ2-7	TRBD1
CAWSVPGGSTEAFF	TGTGCCTGGAGCGTACCGGGAGGTTCCACTGAAGCTTTCTTT	TRBV30	-	TRBJ1-1	-
CASSPTSRTYGYTF	TGTGCCAGCAGCCCCACGAGCCGCACCTATGGCTACACCTTC	TRBV11-1	-	TRBJ1-2	-
CASSLGGELLGEQYF	TGTGCCAGCAGCTTAGGAGGGGAACTTCTCGGCGAGCAGTACTTC	TRBV7-6	-	TRBJ2-7	-
CASSYGQSSYEQYF	TGTGCCAGCAGCTATGGACAGAGCTCCTACGAGCAGTACTTC	TRBV5-6	-	TRBJ2-7	-
CASSFRGPGTGELFF	TGTGCCAGCAGCTTCCGGGGGCCGGGTACCGGGGAGCTGTTTTTT	TRBV7-2	-	TRBJ2-2	-
CASSEDGTDNQPQHF	TGCGCCAGCAGTGAGGATGGGACGGACAATCAGCCCCAGCATTTT	TRBV10-1	-	TRBJ1-5	-
CASSLAWGQEAFF	TGTGCCAGCTCACTCGCCTGGGGGCAGGAAGCTTTCTTT	TRBV18	-	TRBJ1-1	-
CASSISVWGRFQETQYF	TGTGCCAGTAGTATCAGTGTGTGGGGACGTTTCCAAGAGACCCAGTACTTC	TRBV19	few	TRBJ2-5	-
CASSPLVRGRGTEAFF	TGTGCCAGCAGCCCACTAGTAAGGGGTAGAGGTACTGAAGCTTTCTTT	TRBV11-2	-	TRBJ1-1	-
CASSYSSGRVNEQFF	TGTGCCAGCAGTTACTCTAGCGGGAGGGTTAATGAGCAGTTCTTC	TRBV6-5	-	TRBJ2-1	TRBD2
CASSELGTQYSNQPQHF	TGCGCCAGCAGTGAGCTGGGGACACAGTATAGCAATCAGCCCCAGCATTTT	TRBV10-2	-	TRBJ1-5	-
CASSPTGTRIAEQYF	TGTGCCAGCAGCCCCACCGGGACTAGAATCGCCGAGCAGTACTTC	TRBV4-2	-	TRBJ2-7	TRBD2
CASSLAPGLAGGSLRNIQYF	TGTGCCAGCAGCTTAGCCCCGGGACTAGCGGGGGGCAGCCTACGAAACATTCAGTACTTC	TRBV7-2	-	TRBJ2-4	TRBD2
CASTILSRGQGETQYF	TGTGCCAGCACCATACTCTCCCGGGGCCAGGGCGAGACCCAGTACTTC	TRBV5-5	-	TRBJ2-5	-
CASSVGQGVFPYEQYF	TGTGCCAGCAGCGTAGGGCAGGGGGTTTTCCCCTACGAGCAGTACTTC	TRBV9	-	TRBJ2-7	TRBD1
CASSPFPETEQFF	TGTGCCAGCAGCCCATTTCCAGAAACTGAGCAGTTCTTC	TRBV7-2	-	TRBJ2-1	-
CASSLKLGEQFF	TGTGCCAGCAGCCTAAAATTGGGTGAGCAGTTCTTC	TRBV11-2	-	TRBJ2-1	-
CASSVWDRVAEAFF	TGTGCCAGCAGCGTTTGGGACAGGGTCGCTGAAGCTTTCTTT	TRBV5-5	-	TRBJ1-1	TRBD1
CAIALDRGALYEQYF	TGTGCCATCGCACTGGACAGGGGGGCCCTCTACGAGCAGTACTTC	TRBV6-6	-	TRBJ2-7	TRBD1
CAWSGDRGVSYGYTF	TGTGCCTGGAGCGGGGACAGGGGGGTCAGCTATGGCTACACCTTC	TRBV30	few	TRBJ1-2	TRBD1
CASSQGAKSDTQYF	TGCGCCAGCAGCCAAGGGGCAAAGTCAGATACGCAGTATTTT	TRBV4-1	-	TRBJ2-3	-
CASRGRSIVLTF	TGTGCCAGCAGGGGCCGCTCTATCGTCCTGACTTTC	TRBV2	-	TRBJ2-6	-
CASSRRENVYEQYF	TGTGCCAGCAGCCGGCGGGAGAATGTATACGAGCAGTACTTC	TRBV6-5	-	TRBJ2-7	TRBD2
CATSRDFRDGQPQHF	TGTGCCACCAGCAGAGATTTCCGGGATGGTCAGCCCCAGCATTTT	TRBV15	-	TRBJ1-5	-
CAWSRRGVPGANVLTF	TGTGCCTGGAGTCGTAGGGGAGTCCCTGGGGCCAACGTCCTGACTTTC	TRBV30	-	TRBJ2-6	-
CATLGDREQEQYF	TGTGCCACCTTAGGGGACAGGGAGCAGGAGCAGTACTTC	TRBV24-1	few	TRBJ2-7	TRBD1
CASSVGAGTDTQYF	TGTGCCAGCAGTGTGGGGGCGGGTACAGATACGCAGTATTTT	TRBV2	-	TRBJ2-3	-
CASSVAETGWQETQYF	TGTGCCAGCAGCGTAGCCGAGACAGGGTGGCAAGAGACCCAGTACTTC	TRBV9	-	TRBJ2-5	TRBD1
CASSPNPGGRDGEKLFF	TGTGCCAGCAGCCCGAATCCGGGCGGGAGGGATGGGGAAAAACTGTTTTTT	TRBV5-6	-	TRBJ1-4	-
CASSQGSGGMSSYNEQFF	TGCGCCAGCAGCCAAGGTAGCGGGGGGATGAGCTCCTACAATGAGCAGTTCTTC	TRBV4-1	-	TRBJ2-1	TRBD2
CASSLGVSEAFF	TGTGCCAGCAGTTTAGGGGTTTCTGAAGCTTTCTTT	TRBV28	once	TRBJ1-1	-
CASSLVGQITGELFF	TGTGCCAGCAGTTTGGTGGGGCAGATCACCGGGGAGCTGTTTTTT	TRBV27	-	TRBJ2-2	-
CASSLAAGANYGYTF	TGTGCCAGCAGCTTAGCGGCAGGGGCGAACTATGGCTACACCTTC	TRBV7-2	-	TRBJ1-2	-
CASSPLPRGRTEAFF	TGCGCCAGCAGCCCACTCCCCAGGGGGCGCACTGAAGCTTTCTTT	TRBV4-1	-	TRBJ1-1	TRBD1
CASSLSSYNSPLHF	TGTGCCAGCAGCTTAAGCTCCTATAATTCACCCCTCCACTTT	TRBV7-3	-	TRBJ1-6	-
CASELSQQETQYF	TGTGCCAGCGAACTTTCCCAGCAAGAGACCCAGTACTTC	TRBV18	few	TRBJ2-5	-
CASSARDTTPAHGYTF	TGTGCCAGTAGTGCCCGGGATACCACCCCAGCGCATGGCTACACCTTC	TRBV19	few	TRBJ1-2	-
CASSLGSTDTQYF	TGTGCCAGCAGCTTGGGCAGCACAGATACGCAGTATTTT	TRBV7-3	-	TRBJ2-3	-
CASSLAAGMDTQYF	TGTGCCAGCAGCTTGGCCGCAGGGATGGATACGCAGTATTTT	TRBV5-5	few	TRBJ2-3	-
CAISGTGGQAFF	TGTGCCATCAGTGGGACAGGGGGACAAGCTTTCTTT	TRBV10-3	-	TRBJ1-1	TRBD1
CASSEQGGGEKLFF	TGTGCCAGCAGTGAACAAGGGGGCGGGGAAAAACTGTTTTTT	TRBV2	once	TRBJ1-4	TRBD1
CASSAPDTRAGNTIYF	TGTGCCAGCAGCGCTCCTGACACCCGAGCTGGAAACACCATATATTTT	TRBV5-4	once	TRBJ1-3	-
CAWKKTGASGNTIYF	TGTGCCTGGAAAAAGACAGGGGCGTCTGGAAACACCATATATTTT	TRBV30	few	TRBJ1-3	TRBD1
CASSFGLYEQYF	TGTGCCAGCAGCTTTGGACTCTACGAGCAGTACTTC	TRBV7-8	-	TRBJ2-7	-
CASSLSLDPDTQYF	TGCGCCAGCAGCTTGTCTCTAGACCCAGATACGCAGTATTTT	TRBV5-1	-	TRBJ2-3	-
CASSPPNRGDEQYF	TGTGCCAGCAGCCCACCTAACAGGGGGGACGAGCAGTACTTC	TRBV5-4	-	TRBJ2-7	TRBD1
CASSLGGYQPQHF	TGTGCCAGCAGCTTGGGGGGCTATCAGCCCCAGCATTTT	TRBV7-3	few	TRBJ1-5	-
CASSLRGGNTGELFF	TGTGCCAGCAGCTTGAGGGGTGGGAACACCGGGGAGCTGTTTTTT	TRBV5-6	-	TRBJ2-2	-
CASSVVDRGLGDTQYF	TGTGCCAGCAGCGTAGTGGACAGGGGTTTGGGGGATACGCAGTATTTT	TRBV9	once	TRBJ2-3	TRBD1